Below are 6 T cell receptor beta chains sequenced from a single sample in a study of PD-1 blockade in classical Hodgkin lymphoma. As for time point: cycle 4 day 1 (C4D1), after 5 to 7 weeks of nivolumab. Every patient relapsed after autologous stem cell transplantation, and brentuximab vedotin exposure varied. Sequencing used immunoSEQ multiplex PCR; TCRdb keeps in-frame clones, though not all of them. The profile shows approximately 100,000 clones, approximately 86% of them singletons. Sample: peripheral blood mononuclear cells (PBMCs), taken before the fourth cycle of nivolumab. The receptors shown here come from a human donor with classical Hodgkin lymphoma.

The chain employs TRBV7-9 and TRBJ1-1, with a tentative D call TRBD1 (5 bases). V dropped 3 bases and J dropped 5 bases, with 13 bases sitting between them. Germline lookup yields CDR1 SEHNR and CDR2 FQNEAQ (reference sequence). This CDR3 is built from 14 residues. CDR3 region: CASSLDTLPTEAFF. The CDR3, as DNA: TGTGCCAGCAGCTTGGACACCCTCCCTACTGAAGCTTTCTTT.

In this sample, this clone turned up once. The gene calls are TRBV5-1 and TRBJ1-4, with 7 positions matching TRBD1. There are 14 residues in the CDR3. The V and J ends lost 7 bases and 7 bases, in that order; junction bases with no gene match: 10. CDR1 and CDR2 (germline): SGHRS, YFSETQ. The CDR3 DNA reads TGCGCCAGCGGCCCCGGGACAGTGGGTGAAAAACTGTTTTTT. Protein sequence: CASGPGTVGEKLFF.

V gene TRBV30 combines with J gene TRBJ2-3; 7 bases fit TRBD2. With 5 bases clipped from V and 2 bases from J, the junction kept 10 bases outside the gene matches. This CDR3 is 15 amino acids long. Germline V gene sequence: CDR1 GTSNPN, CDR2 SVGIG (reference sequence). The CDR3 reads CAWGAQGGATDTQYF. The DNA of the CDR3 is TGTGCCTGGGGGGCCCAGGGAGGGGCCACAGATACGCAGTATTTT. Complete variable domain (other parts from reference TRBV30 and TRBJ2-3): SQTIHQWPATLVQPVGSPLSLECTVEGTSNPNLYWYRQAAGRGLQLLFYSVGIGQISSEVPQNLSASRPQDRQFILSSKKLLLSDSGFYLCAWGAQGGATDTQYFGPGTRLTVL.

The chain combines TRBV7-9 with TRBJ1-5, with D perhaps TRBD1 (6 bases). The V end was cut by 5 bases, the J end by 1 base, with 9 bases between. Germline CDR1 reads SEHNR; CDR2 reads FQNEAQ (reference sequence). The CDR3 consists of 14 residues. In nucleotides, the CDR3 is TGTGCCAGCAGCACAGACAGGAGCAATCAGCCCCAGCATTTT. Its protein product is CASSTDRSNQPQHF.

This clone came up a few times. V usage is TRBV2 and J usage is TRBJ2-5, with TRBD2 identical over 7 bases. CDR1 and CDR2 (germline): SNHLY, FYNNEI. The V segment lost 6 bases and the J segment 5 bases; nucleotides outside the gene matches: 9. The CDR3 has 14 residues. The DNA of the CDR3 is TGTGCCAGCAGGGGGAGGGCCAGCGCGGAGACCCAGTACTTC. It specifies CASRGRASAETQYF.

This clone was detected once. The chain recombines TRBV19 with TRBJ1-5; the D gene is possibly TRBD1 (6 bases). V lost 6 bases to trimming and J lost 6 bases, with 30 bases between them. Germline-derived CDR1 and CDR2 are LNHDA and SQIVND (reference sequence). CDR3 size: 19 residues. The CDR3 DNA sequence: TGTGCCAGTAGCCCTGGGTATCGGGTCGTACAGGGTCGCCGTCAGCCCCAGCATTTT. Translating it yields CASSPGYRVVQGRRQPQHF.